The rows below give T cell receptor beta chains drawn from one sample of a study of early stage breast cancer tumors. The data were produced by immunoSEQ multiplex PCR, yet TCRdb's version contains in-frame clones alone and is incomplete. Of 65,000 to 75,000 clones listed, over 80% are singletons. The specimen was blood. The receptor source for this set is a person aged 40-50 years with breast cancer. Each CDR3 is given with its conserved first and last residue. D genes are given only for firm matches. Some rows mark clone size as missing; the rest say once, few, many or name a class of expanded clone.

size: .; J: TRBJ2-3; D: TRBD1; V: TRBV5-1; CDR3: CASSAGTGVTDTQYF; DNA: TGCGCCAGCAGTGCCGGGACAGGGGTTACAGATACGCAGTATTTT
size: .; J: TRBJ1-1; D: .; V: TRBV19; CDR3: CASSIVIGADTEAFF; DNA: TGTGCCAGTAGTATAGTGATAGGGGCGGACACTGAAGCTTTCTTT
size: .; J: TRBJ2-3; D: .; V: TRBV6-1; CDR3: CASSEVWTASSTDTQYF; DNA: TGTGCCAGCAGTGAAGTTTGGACAGCGTCTAGCACAGATACGCAGTATTTT
size: .; J: TRBJ2-7; D: .; V: TRBV2; CDR3: CASSEWYEQYF; DNA: TGTGCCAGCAGTGAATGGTACGAGCAGTACTTC
size: .; J: TRBJ2-1; D: TRBD2; V: TRBV19; CDR3: CASSIERGYNEQFF; DNA: TGTGCCAGTAGTATAGAGCGGGGGTACAATGAGCAGTTCTTC
size: .; J: TRBJ2-2; D: .; V: TRBV6-5; CDR3: CASSYMSVGELFF; DNA: TGTGCCAGCAGTTACATGAGTGTCGGGGAGCTGTTTTTT
size: .; J: TRBJ1-2; D: TRBD1; V: TRBV19; CDR3: CASVGRQGDHGYTF; DNA: TGTGCCAGTGTTGGGAGACAGGGAGACCATGGCTACACCTTC
size: .; J: TRBJ2-7; D: TRBD2; V: TRBV27; CDR3: CASSHRLAGGPIPSYEQYF; DNA: TGTGCCAGCAGCCACCGGCTAGCGGGAGGGCCGATCCCCTCCTACGAGCAGTACTTC
size: .; J: TRBJ1-1; D: .; V: TRBV7-3; CDR3: CASSLMDRTEAFF; DNA: TGTGCCAGCAGCTTAATGGACCGGACTGAAGCTTTCTTT
size: .; J: TRBJ1-2; D: .; V: TRBV7-9; CDR3: CASSLTGPNYGYTF; DNA: TGTGCCAGCAGCTTAACAGGCCCTAACTATGGCTACACCTTC
size: .; J: TRBJ2-7; D: .; V: TRBV7-8; CDR3: CASSSGTKYEQYF; DNA: TGTGCCAGCAGTTCCGGGACCAAATACGAGCAGTACTTC
size: .; J: TRBJ2-1; D: TRBD2; V: TRBV2; CDR3: CASRNPGLAGWEQFF; DNA: TGTGCCAGCAGGAATCCGGGACTAGCGGGATGGGAGCAGTTCTTC
size: once; J: TRBJ1-5; D: TRBD1; V: TRBV9; CDR3: CASSSRDQGGRNQPQHF; DNA: TGTGCCAGCAGTAGCCGAGACCAGGGGGGTCGCAATCAGCCCCAGCATTTT
size: .; J: TRBJ1-1; D: TRBD1; V: TRBV6-5; CDR3: CASSSGTGANTEAFF; DNA: TGTGCCAGCAGTTCCGGGACAGGGGCGAACACTGAAGCTTTCTTT
size: .; J: TRBJ2-3; D: .; V: TRBV27; CDR3: CASAPRDSPGDTQYF; DNA: TGTGCCAGTGCCCCCCGGGACTCCCCTGGGGATACGCAGTATTTT
size: .; J: TRBJ2-1; D: .; V: TRBV27; CDR3: CASSEQGEQFF; DNA: TGTGCCAGCAGTGAGCAAGGTGAGCAGTTCTTC
size: .; J: TRBJ1-1; D: TRBD1; V: TRBV9; CDR3: CASSFGDRGGEAFF; DNA: TGTGCCAGCAGCTTCGGGGACAGGGGAGGTGAAGCTTTCTTT
size: .; J: TRBJ2-3; D: .; V: TRBV28; CDR3: CASSSPGVGTDTQYF; DNA: TGTGCCAGCAGTAGCCCAGGGGTTGGCACAGATACGCAGTATTTT
size: .; J: TRBJ2-1; D: TRBD2; V: TRBV19; CDR3: CASSIGTSGINEQFF; DNA: TGTGCCAGTAGTATAGGAACTAGCGGGATCAATGAGCAGTTCTTC
size: few; J: TRBJ1-3; D: .; V: TRBV6-1; CDR3: CASSEVQVNTIYF; DNA: TGTGCCAGCAGTGAGGTACAAGTGAACACCATATATTTT
size: .; J: TRBJ2-2; D: .; V: TRBV21-1; CDR3: CASSKPPGGESDTGELFF; DNA: TGTGCCAGCAGCAAACCCCCCGGGGGGGAGAGCGACACCGGGGAGCTGTTTTTT
size: .; J: TRBJ2-3; D: TRBD2; V: TRBV7-9; CDR3: CAGLSSGRTYLGAQYF; DNA: TGTGCCGGCCTTTCTAGCGGGAGGACCTACCTGGGGGCGCAGTATTTT
size: few; J: TRBJ2-2; D: .; V: TRBV5-1; CDR3: CASSLVPGTTGELFF; DNA: TGCGCCAGCAGCTTGGTGCCCGGGACTACCGGGGAGCTGTTTTTT
size: .; J: TRBJ1-1; D: TRBD1; V: TRBV6-6; CDR3: CASSQTGRSTEAFF; DNA: TGTGCCAGCAGTCAGACAGGGCGTTCCACTGAAGCTTTCTTT
size: .; J: TRBJ2-3; D: TRBD1; V: TRBV10-3; CDR3: CAISEGQGARTDTQYF; DNA: TGTGCCATCAGTGAGGGACAGGGGGCCCGCACAGATACGCAGTATTTT
size: .; J: TRBJ2-1; D: .; V: TRBV6-6; CDR3: CASSPGSSSYNEQFF; DNA: TGTGCCAGCAGCCCCGGGAGTAGCTCCTACAATGAGCAGTTCTTC
size: .; J: TRBJ1-1; D: TRBD1; V: TRBV19; CDR3: CASSIGRDRSRTEAFF; DNA: TGTGCCAGTAGTATAGGCCGGGACAGGAGTCGTACTGAAGCTTTCTTT
size: .; J: TRBJ1-5; D: .; V: TRBV6-1; CDR3: CASSEVDSRQPQHF; DNA: TGTGCCAGCAGTGAAGTCGACTCCCGGCAGCCCCAGCATTTT
size: .; J: TRBJ2-7; D: .; V: TRBV30; CDR3: CAWSWTASDEQYF; DNA: TGTGCCTGGAGCTGGACGGCCTCCGACGAGCAGTACTTC
size: .; J: TRBJ2-7; D: .; V: TRBV18; CDR3: CASSREVSGTYEQYF; DNA: TGTGCCAGCTCACGCGAGGTTAGCGGAACCTACGAGCAGTACTTC
size: .; J: TRBJ1-2; D: .; V: TRBV30; CDR3: CAWSVASSEDYGYTF; DNA: TGTGCCTGGAGTGTAGCGTCATCCGAGGACTATGGCTACACCTTC
size: .; J: TRBJ1-5; D: .; V: TRBV11-2; CDR3: CASSEGNYRPQHF; DNA: TGTGCCAGCAGCGAGGGGAATTACCGGCCCCAGCATTTT
size: once; J: TRBJ2-5; D: TRBD1; V: TRBV18; CDR3: CASFLDRGYQETQYF; DNA: TGTGCCAGCTTCCTCGACAGGGGCTACCAAGAGACCCAGTACTTC
size: .; J: TRBJ2-3; D: .; V: TRBV27; CDR3: CASSGWASGTDTQYF; DNA: TGTGCCAGCAGTGGGTGGGCTAGCGGCACAGATACGCAGTATTTT
size: .; J: TRBJ2-2; D: TRBD1; V: TRBV11-3; CDR3: CASSPGQGGGELFF; DNA: TGTGCCAGCAGCCCGGGACAGGGAGGCGGGGAGCTGTTTTTT
size: .; J: TRBJ2-1; D: .; V: TRBV7-8; CDR3: CASRGPHEEQFF; DNA: TGTGCCAGCCGAGGGCCGCACGAGGAGCAGTTCTTC
size: .; J: TRBJ1-5; D: .; V: TRBV11-2; CDR3: CASSRSDVRRDQPQHF; DNA: TGTGCCAGCAGCCGGTCGGACGTTCGACGAGATCAGCCCCAGCATTTT
size: .; J: TRBJ2-1; D: .; V: TRBV7-9; CDR3: CASSLDLYGEQFF; DNA: TGTGCCAGCAGCTTAGATCTGTATGGTGAGCAGTTCTTC
size: .; J: TRBJ2-7; D: .; V: TRBV4-1; CDR3: CASSQEGGFPLYEQYF; DNA: TGCGCCAGCAGCCAAGAAGGCGGTTTCCCACTCTACGAGCAGTACTTC
size: .; J: TRBJ2-1; D: .; V: TRBV6-5; CDR3: CASSSSRGAYYNEQFF; DNA: TGTGCCAGCAGTTCATCCCGGGGCGCGTATTACAATGAGCAGTTCTTC
size: .; J: TRBJ1-2; D: .; V: TRBV9; CDR3: CASSPNWDSWTF; DNA: TGTGCCAGCAGCCCGAATTGGGATAGTTGGACCTTC
size: .; J: TRBJ1-5; D: .; V: TRBV30; CDR3: CAWSPAGRVNQPQHF; DNA: TGTGCCTGGAGCCCGGCGGGGAGGGTAAACCAGCCCCAGCATTTT
size: .; J: TRBJ1-5; D: TRBD1; V: TRBV4-2; CDR3: CASSQDIDRGNQPQHF; DNA: TGTGCCAGCAGCCAAGATATCGACAGGGGGAATCAGCCCCAGCATTTT
size: .; J: TRBJ2-7; D: .; V: TRBV10-3; CDR3: CAIGDISYEQYF; DNA: TGTGCCATCGGGGACATCTCCTACGAGCAGTACTTC
size: .; J: TRBJ2-1; D: .; V: TRBV5-4; CDR3: CASSLAGNEQFF; DNA: TGTGCCAGCAGCTTGGCGGGAAATGAGCAGTTCTTC
size: .; J: TRBJ2-2; D: TRBD1; V: TRBV6-6; CDR3: CASSYSQGVGGELFF; DNA: TGTGCCAGCAGTTACTCGCAGGGGGTTGGCGGGGAGCTGTTTTTT
size: .; J: TRBJ1-2; D: TRBD1; V: TRBV7-8; CDR3: CASSSGTGVGYTF; DNA: TGTGCCAGCAGCTCCGGGACAGGGGTTGGCTACACCTTC